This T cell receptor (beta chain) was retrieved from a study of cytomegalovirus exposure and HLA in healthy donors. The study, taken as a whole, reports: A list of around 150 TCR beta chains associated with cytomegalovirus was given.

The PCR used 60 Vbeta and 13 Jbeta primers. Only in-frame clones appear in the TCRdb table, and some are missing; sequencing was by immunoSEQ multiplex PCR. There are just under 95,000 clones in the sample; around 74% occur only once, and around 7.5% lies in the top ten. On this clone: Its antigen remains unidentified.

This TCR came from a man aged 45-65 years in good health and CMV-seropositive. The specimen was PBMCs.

CDR3 region: CASSLKGALDTQYF. The CDR3 DNA reads TGTGCCAGCAGCTTAAAAGGAGCACTGGATACGCAGTATTTT. The gene calls are TRBV7-3 and TRBJ2-3; D not resolved. Trimming pared 1 base from V and 6 bases from J, leaving 11 bases between. Germline loops: CDR1 SGHTA, CDR2 FQGTGA. This CDR3 contains 14 residues.